The 17 T cell receptor beta chains in this list originate from one sample, sequenced in a study of blood T cell repertoires in COVID-19. TCRdb's table, derived via immunoSEQ multiplex PCR, lists solely in-frame clones and lacks some. The sample records about 97,000 clones, about 83% being singletons. Input material: peripheral blood. These receptors were obtained from a man aged 40-49 years with active or convalescent COVID-19.

The chain carries TRBV5-1 and TRBJ2-1; TRBD2 aligns across 9 bases. V lost 8 bases and J lost 6; bases outside the gene matches: 15. This CDR3 comprises 16 residues. From germline, CDR1 is SGHRS and CDR2 YFSETQ. CDR3 sequence reads: CARPPPRGGVFNEQFF. CDR3 DNA sequence: TGCGCCAGACCACCCCCGCGCGGGGGGGTTTTCAATGAGCAGTTCTTC.

The V gene is TRBV9, the J gene TRBJ2-1; TRBD2 is a possible D gene (6 bases). Germline V gene lookup returns CDR1 SGDLS and CDR2 YYNGEE. Trimming removed 0 bases from V and 0 bases from J, with 10 bases in between. There are 16 residues in the CDR3. The CDR3 here is CASSVAGGLSYNEQFF. The DNA for the CDR3 is TGTGCCAGCAGCGTAGCCGGGGGTCTCTCCTACAATGAGCAGTTCTTC.

The chain recombines TRBV3-1 (or the pseudogene TRBV3-2) with TRBJ2-1, with TRBD1 identical over 11 bases. The ends lost 3 bases at V and 9 bases at J; junction bases unmatched: 7. Germline lookup yields CDR1 LGHDT and CDR2 YNNKEL (reference sequence). The CDR3 covers 15 residues. The CDR3 DNA sequence: TGTGCCAGCAGCCAGTCCGGGACAGGGGGAGCTGAGCAGTTCTTC. Amino acids: CASSQSGTGGAEQFF.

Only one count was recorded for this clone. The V call is TRBV3-1 (or the pseudogene TRBV3-2), the J call TRBJ2-2, with D possibly being TRBD2 (6 bases). Germline values: CDR1 LGHDT, CDR2 YNNKEL (reference sequence). The CDR3 length is 17 residues. Trimming shortened V by 0 bases and J by 1 base, and 12 bases separated the two germline ends. The CDR3, as DNA: TGTGCCAGCAGCCAAGACCGCGGGACGGTGAACACCGGGGAGCTGTTTTTT. Protein product: CASSQDRGTVNTGELFF.

In this sample, this clone turned up once. The chain is built from TRBV7-2 and TRBJ1-6; D uncertain. CDR3 length: 12 amino acids. Germline V CDR1 and CDR2: SGHTA, FQGNSA. Trimming removed 0 bases at V and 15 bases at J, with 9 bases between. The CDR3, as DNA: TGTGCCAGCAGCTTAGCGGGCAGGATCCTCCACTTT. This codes for CASSLAGRILHF.

The chain is built from TRBV7-2 and TRBJ1-6; 8 bases fit TRBD1. Germline V CDR1 and CDR2: SGHTA, FQGNSA. Germline trimming cut 4 bases from V and 7 bases from J; bases unmatched to any gene: 3. CDR3 size: 14 residues. The CDR3 sequence is CASSSTGENSPLHF. The DNA for the CDR3 is TGTGCCAGCAGCTCGACAGGGGAAAATTCACCCCTCCACTTT.

V and J are TRBV2 and TRBJ1-4; 8 bases are a match to TRBD1. V lost 3 bases and J lost 7; bases outside the gene matches: 4. Germline CDR1 and CDR2: SNHLY and FYNNEI. This CDR3 is 14 amino acids long. The CDR3 bases are TGTGCCAGCAGTGATGACAGGGGAAGTGAAAAACTGTTTTTT. It encodes CASSDDRGSEKLFF.

J is TRBJ2-1 and V is TRBV10-1; 9 bases are a match to TRBD1. The germline gives CDR1 WNHNN, CDR2 SYGVQD (reference sequence). After removal of 6 bases from V and 8 bases from J, the junction contained 11 bases not matched to a gene. This CDR3 has 15 residues. The CDR3 reads CASRGTGTGRDEQFF. CDR3 sequence (DNA): TGCGCCAGCAGAGGAACCGGGACAGGGAGGGATGAGCAGTTCTTC.

This clone was seen once. V gene TRBV4-3 combines with J gene TRBJ2-5, with TRBD1 matching over 7 bases. The CDR3 runs 17 residues. The germline CDR1 and CDR2 sequences are LGHNA and YSLEER. Losses at the gene ends were 3 bases for V and 5 bases for J; bases not matched to a gene: 15. CDR3 residues: CASSHTTLLTGKETQYF. The CDR3 nucleotides are TGCGCCAGCAGCCATACTACCTTACTGACAGGGAAGGAGACCCAGTACTTC.

This chain joins TRBV30 and TRBJ2-3, with a possible D match to TRBD2 (6 bases). In germline, CDR1 is GTSNPN, CDR2 SVGIG (reference sequence). Trimming pared 4 bases from V and 1 base from J, leaving 12 bases between. The CDR3 is made up of 14 amino acids. DNA for the CDR3: TGTGCCTGGAACGGGCGCGGGGGCACAGATACGCAGTATTTT. Amino acid sequence: CAWNGRGGTDTQYF.

This clone has just a few counts. The J gene is TRBJ2-3, the V gene TRBV7-3, with a weak D call TRBD2 (5 bases). Trimming left V 6 bases short and J 2 bases short, with 15 bases between. Germline CDR1 SGHTA, CDR2 FQGTGA. CDR3 length: 15 amino acids. The CDR3 protein is CASSSNGEFTDTQYF. The CDR3 coding sequence is TGTGCCAGCAGTTCCAACGGGGAATTCACAGATACGCAGTATTTT.

This sequence joins TRBV6-1 and TRBJ1-4; no firm D call. V lost 2 bases and J lost 0, with 7 bases in between. The germline V gene encodes CDR1 MNHNS and CDR2 SASEGT. The CDR3 covers 15 residues. CDR3 in DNA: TGTGCCAGCAGTGAAATGGGCACAACTAATGAAAAACTGTTTTTT. The encoded protein is CASSEMGTTNEKLFF.

The J gene is TRBJ1-1, the V gene TRBV24-1; TRBD1 is a possible D gene (6 bases). This CDR3 contains 14 residues. CDR1 is KGHDR and CDR2 is SFDVKD in the germline V gene. V was cut by 6 bases and J by 1 base, with 11 bases left in between. In nucleotides, the CDR3 is TGTGCCACCAGTAACACGGACAGGAACACTGAAGCTTTCTTT. This encodes CATSNTDRNTEAFF.

This chain links TRBV6-6 with TRBJ2-7; 9 positions agree with TRBD2. Germline V gives CDR1 MNHNY, CDR2 SVGAGI (reference sequence). With 6 bases clipped from V and 1 base from J, the junction kept 7 bases outside the gene matches. This CDR3 spans 15 amino acids. The CDR3 nucleotides are TGTGCCAGCAGCCGCCAGCGGGGGGCATCCTACGAGCAGTACTTC. Its translation is CASSRQRGASYEQYF.

The chain carries TRBV11-2 and TRBJ2-1; possibly TRBD1 for D (6 bases). This CDR3 comprises 14 residues. The germline CDR1 and CDR2 sequences are SGHAT and FQNNGV. V lost 4 bases, J lost 6 bases, and 13 bases lay in between. The CDR3 here is CASSSQGYGNEQFF. DNA for the CDR3: TGTGCCAGCAGCTCACAGGGTTATGGCAATGAGCAGTTCTTC.

This clone was seen just once. The CDR3 sequence: CASSRQGGQETQYF. CDR3 in DNA: TGCGCCAGCTCAAGGCAGGGAGGGCAAGAGACCCAGTACTTC. The chain employs TRBV5-1 and TRBJ2-5, with 7 bases aligning to TRBD2. This CDR3 is built from 14 residues. V was clipped by 7 bases and J by 2 bases; unmatched bases: 8. CDR1 and CDR2 from the germline V gene are SGHRS and YFSETQ.

The chain is built from TRBV19 and TRBJ1-2, with D maybe TRBD1 (5 bases). V lost 1 base and J lost 3, with 12 bases in between. This CDR3 is built from 15 residues. CDR1 LNHDA and CDR2 SQIVND come from the germline V gene (reference sequence). CDR3 residues: CASSIGAGLDYGYTF. The CDR3 region has the DNA TGTGCCAGTAGTATAGGTGCAGGGCTGGACTATGGCTACACCTTC.